Shown below are 11 T cell receptor beta chains from a single sample sequenced in a study of CD8 T cells in ankylosing spondylitis. Whole-study findings and limits: One TCR beta motif, made up of under ten highly homologous variants, appeared characteristic of ankylosing spondylitis blood.

These receptors have no known antigen. Using its own MiXCR run on the 5' RACE reads, TCRdb lists one record per CDR3 protein. The sample holds approximately 550,000 distinct CDR3 sequences; 10% to 15% are singletons and the top ten take about 6.5%. The material sequenced was blood, either unsorted or a sorted T cell fraction (not recorded which). These receptors were taken from a male donor with ankylosing spondylitis.

V gene TRBV6-1 combines with J gene TRBJ2-4, with D possibly TRBD1 on 5 matching bases. CDR1 and CDR2 (germline): MNHNS, SASEGT. Trimming left V 2 bases short and J 0 bases short, with 17 bases between. The CDR3 sequence is 18 residues long. Here the CDR3 DNA reads TGTGCCAGCAGTGAAACTTTACAGGCATCCATAGCCAAAAACATTCAGTACTTC. It translates to CASSETLQASIAKNIQYF.

Concerning this clonotype itself: It may be a read error: a sequence one base away is much more abundant. The chain links TRBV6-2 or TRBV6-3 to TRBJ1-2, with 10 nucleotides matching TRBD1. V shed 4 bases, J shed 4 bases, and the junction held 0 bases outside the gene matches. The CDR3 runs to 13 residues. The germline V gene encodes CDR1 MNHEY and CDR2 SVGEGT. CDR3 sequence reads: CASSWDRGYGYTF. The CDR3 DNA reads TGTGCCAGCAGTTGGGACAGGGGCTATGGCTACACCTTC.

The rearrangement links TRBV24-1 to TRBJ2-5; 9 bases agree with TRBD1. The CDR3 has 17 amino acids. The trim removed 4 bases at V and 4 bases at J, leaving 12 bases unmatched. In germline, CDR1 is KGHDR, CDR2 SFDVKD. DNA of the CDR3: TGTGCCACCAGTGACCCGTCACAGGGGGCAGGGGGAGAGACCCAGTACTTC. Amino acids: CATSDPSQGAGGETQYF.

This clonotype was counted a few times. The chain employs TRBV12-3 or TRBV12-4 and TRBJ2-5; no definite D call. Between the trimmed V and J ends, which lost 2 bases and 3 bases, there was a span of 13 bases. The CDR3 totals 15 residues. This CDR3 reads CASSLRVWGKETQYF. The CDR3 DNA sequence: TGTGCCAGCAGTTTAAGGGTATGGGGAAAAGAGACCCAGTACTTC.

V usage is TRBV7-9 and J usage is TRBJ2-7, with 12 nucleotides matching TRBD2. The CDR3 contains 16 residues. Looked up from germline, CDR1 is SEHNR and CDR2 is FQNEAQ (reference sequence). Germline trimming cut 1 base from V and 4 bases from J; bases unmatched to any gene: 5. CDR3 nucleotides: TGTGCCAGCAGCTTAGGAAGGACTAGCGGGATGTACGAGCAGTACGTC. Residues: CASSLGRTSGMYEQYV.

This chain uses TRBV12-3 or TRBV12-4 with TRBJ2-5; D unclear. CDR3 size: 13 residues. V was shortened by 2 bases and J by 4 bases, with 8 bases between the two germline ends. The CDR3 DNA reads as TGTGCCAGCAGTTTAAGGGCGAGAGAGACCCAGTACTTC. Translation gives CASSLRARETQYF.

This clonotype was detected a few times. This chain's CDR3 is CASSRLGLAGATGELFF. CDR3 in DNA: TGTGCCAGCAGTCGACTCGGACTAGCGGGAGCCACCGGGGAGCTGTTTTTT. This chain joins TRBV2 and TRBJ2-2; 13 bases are a match to TRBD2. This CDR3 comprises 17 residues. V dropped 5 bases and J dropped 4; count of bases not matched to a gene: 7. The V gene's germline CDR1 is SNHLY and CDR2 FYNNEI.

This clonotype occurred a few times. This chain links TRBV15 with TRBJ2-7; possible D gene TRBD1, 6 bases. The germline V and J ends were trimmed by 5 bases and 0 bases, with 14 bases remaining between them. The germline CDR1 and CDR2 sequences are LNHNV and YYDKDF (reference sequence). The CDR3 contains 15 residues. CDR3 in amino acids: CATSGTGTYSYEQYF. DNA of the CDR3: TGTGCCACCAGCGGGACCGGGACATACTCCTACGAGCAGTACTTC.

The J gene is TRBJ2-7, the V gene TRBV30; D unresolved. The CDR3 extends over 14 amino acids. In germline, CDR1 is GTSNPN, CDR2 SVGIG (reference sequence). V was shortened by 1 base and J by 7 bases, with 17 bases between the two germline ends. This CDR3 reads CAWSGDRLAREQYF. CDR3 nucleotide sequence: TGTGCCTGGAGTGGAGACCGACTGGCTAGAGAGCAGTACTTC.

V gene TRBV20-1 combines with J gene TRBJ2-1; D remains unclear. V was trimmed by 3 bases and J by 6 bases, leaving 15 bases between them. Germline V gene sequence: CDR1 DFQATT, CDR2 SNEGSKA (reference sequence). The CDR3 loop spans 14 amino acids. The DNA for the CDR3 is TGCAGTGCTAGTAACCGGAATTCGGGCAATGAGCAGTTCTTC. This encodes CSASNRNSGNEQFF.

The chain has TRBV10-1 and TRBJ2-7, with 9 positions matching TRBD1. V was pared by 10 bases and J by 3 bases, with 10 bases of the junction left unmatched. The CDR3 runs to 14 residues. Germline CDR1 WNHNN, CDR2 SYGVQD (reference sequence). In DNA, the CDR3 is TGCGCCACCTCAGACAGGGGGTCTGGCTACGAGCAGTACTTC. Translated: CATSDRGSGYEQYF.